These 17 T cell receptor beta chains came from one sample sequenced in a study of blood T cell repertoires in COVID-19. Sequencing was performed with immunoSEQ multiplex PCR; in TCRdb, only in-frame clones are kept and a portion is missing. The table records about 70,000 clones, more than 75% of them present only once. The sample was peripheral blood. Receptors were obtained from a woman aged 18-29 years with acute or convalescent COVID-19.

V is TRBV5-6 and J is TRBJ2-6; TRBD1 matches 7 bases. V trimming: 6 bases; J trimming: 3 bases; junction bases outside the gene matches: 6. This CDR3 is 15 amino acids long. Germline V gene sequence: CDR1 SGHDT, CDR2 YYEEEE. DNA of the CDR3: TGTGCCAGCACCGAAACAGGGGATGGGGCCAACGTCCTGACTTTC. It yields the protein CASTETGDGANVLTF.

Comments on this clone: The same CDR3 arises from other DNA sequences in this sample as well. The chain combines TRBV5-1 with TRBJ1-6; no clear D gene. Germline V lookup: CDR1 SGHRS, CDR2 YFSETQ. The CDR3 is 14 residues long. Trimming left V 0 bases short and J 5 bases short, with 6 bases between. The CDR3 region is CASSLGQDNSPLHF. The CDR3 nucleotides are TGCGCCAGCAGCTTGGGGCAGGATAATTCACCCCTCCACTTT. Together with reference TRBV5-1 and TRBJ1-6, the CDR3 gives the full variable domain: KAGVTQTPRYLIKTRGQQVTLSCSPISGHRSVSWYQQTPGQGLQFLFEYFSETQRNKGNFPGRFSGRQFSNSRSEMNVSTLELGDSALYLCASSLGQDNSPLHFGNGTRLTVT.

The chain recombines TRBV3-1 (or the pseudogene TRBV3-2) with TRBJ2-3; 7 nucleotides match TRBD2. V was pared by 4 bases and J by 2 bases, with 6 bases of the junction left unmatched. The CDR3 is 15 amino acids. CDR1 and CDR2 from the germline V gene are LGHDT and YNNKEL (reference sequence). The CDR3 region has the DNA TGTGCCAGCAGCCCGTGGGAGCGGGACACAGATACGCAGTATTTT. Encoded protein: CASSPWERDTDTQYF.

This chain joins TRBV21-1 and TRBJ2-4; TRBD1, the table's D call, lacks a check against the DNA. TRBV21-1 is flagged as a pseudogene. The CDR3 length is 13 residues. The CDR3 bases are TGTGCCAGCCAGGGGGCTGGAGGAAACATTCAGTACTTC. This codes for CASQGAGGNIQYF.

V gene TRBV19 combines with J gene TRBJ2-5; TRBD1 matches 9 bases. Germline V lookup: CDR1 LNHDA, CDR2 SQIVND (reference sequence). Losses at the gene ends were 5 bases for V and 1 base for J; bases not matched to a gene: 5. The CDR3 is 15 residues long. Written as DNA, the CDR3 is TGTGCCAGTAGTCCCGAGACAGGGGGCCAAGAGACCCAGTACTTC. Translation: CASSPETGGQETQYF.

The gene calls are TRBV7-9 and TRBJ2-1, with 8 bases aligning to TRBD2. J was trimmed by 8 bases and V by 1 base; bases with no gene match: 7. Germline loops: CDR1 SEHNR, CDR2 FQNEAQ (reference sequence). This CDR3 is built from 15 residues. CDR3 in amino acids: CASSLGSGVGDEQFF. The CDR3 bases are TGTGCCAGCAGCTTAGGTAGCGGGGTAGGCGATGAGCAGTTCTTC.

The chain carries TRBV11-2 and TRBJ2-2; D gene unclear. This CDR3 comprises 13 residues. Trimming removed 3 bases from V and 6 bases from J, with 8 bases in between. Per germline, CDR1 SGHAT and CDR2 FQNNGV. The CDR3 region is CASSFVSSGELFF. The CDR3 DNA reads TGTGCCAGCAGCTTCGTCAGTTCCGGGGAGCTGTTTTTT.

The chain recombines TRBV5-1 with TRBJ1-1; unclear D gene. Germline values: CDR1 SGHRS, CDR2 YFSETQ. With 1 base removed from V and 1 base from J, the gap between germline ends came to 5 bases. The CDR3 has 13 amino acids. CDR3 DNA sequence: TGCGCCAGCAGCTTGTTCTCGAACACTGAAGCTTTCTTT. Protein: CASSLFSNTEAFF.

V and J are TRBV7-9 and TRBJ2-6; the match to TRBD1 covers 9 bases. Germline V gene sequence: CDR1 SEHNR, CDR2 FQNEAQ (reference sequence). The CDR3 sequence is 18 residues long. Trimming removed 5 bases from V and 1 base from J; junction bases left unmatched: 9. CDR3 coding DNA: TGTGCCAGCAGCACCCGGACAGGGGCAAGTTCTGGGGCCAACGTCCTGACTTTC. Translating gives CASSTRTGASSGANVLTF.

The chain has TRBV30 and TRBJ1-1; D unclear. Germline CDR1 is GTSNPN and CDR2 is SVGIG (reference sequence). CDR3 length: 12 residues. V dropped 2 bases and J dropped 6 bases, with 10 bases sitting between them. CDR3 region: CAWSQDPAEAFF. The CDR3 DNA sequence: TGTGCCTGGAGTCAGGATCCCGCTGAAGCTTTCTTT.

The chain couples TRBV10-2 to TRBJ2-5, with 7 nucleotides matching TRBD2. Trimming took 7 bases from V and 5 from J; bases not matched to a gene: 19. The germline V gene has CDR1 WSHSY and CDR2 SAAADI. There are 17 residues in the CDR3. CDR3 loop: CASTQSLRLARGETQYF. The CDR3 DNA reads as TGCGCCAGCACCCAGTCACTGAGACTAGCCCGGGGGGAGACCCAGTACTTC.

CDR3 amino acids: CAWSGLAASYNEQFF. The CDR3, as DNA: TGTGCCTGGAGTGGGTTAGCGGCCTCCTACAATGAGCAGTTCTTC. V and J are TRBV30 and TRBJ2-1; D possibly corresponds to TRBD2 (6 bases). This CDR3 comprises 15 residues. Germline V gene sequence: CDR1 GTSNPN, CDR2 SVGIG (reference sequence). Deletions cut 1 base from V and 0 bases from J, with 10 bases between.

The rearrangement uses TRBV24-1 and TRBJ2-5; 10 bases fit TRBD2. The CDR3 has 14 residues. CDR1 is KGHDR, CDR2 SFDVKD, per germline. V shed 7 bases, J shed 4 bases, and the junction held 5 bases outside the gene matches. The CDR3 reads CATRLAGGSETQYF. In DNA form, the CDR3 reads TGTGCCACCAGATTAGCGGGAGGATCAGAGACCCAGTACTTC.

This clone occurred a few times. In nucleotides, the CDR3 is TGTGCCAGCAGCCTCCTACTAGGGGGCCCAGAGAGTGAGCAGTTCTTC. Its translation: CASSLLLGGPESEQFF. The chain carries TRBV4-2 and TRBJ2-1, with TRBD1 identical over 7 bases. This CDR3 contains 16 residues. The V and J ends lost 4 bases and 9 bases, in that order; junction bases with no gene match: 15. Per the germline V gene, CDR1 is LGHNA and CDR2 is YNFKEQ.

The CDR3 DNA follows: TGTGCCAGTAGTATATCCGGGAGTTGGGGCACAGATACGCAGTATTTT. Its translation is CASSISGSWGTDTQYF. This chain joins TRBV19 and TRBJ2-3, with TRBD2 as a possible D gene (6 bases). This CDR3 is 16 amino acids long. From germline, CDR1 is LNHDA and CDR2 SQIVND (reference sequence). The ends were cut back, 2 bases at V and 1 base at J, with 13 bases in the middle.

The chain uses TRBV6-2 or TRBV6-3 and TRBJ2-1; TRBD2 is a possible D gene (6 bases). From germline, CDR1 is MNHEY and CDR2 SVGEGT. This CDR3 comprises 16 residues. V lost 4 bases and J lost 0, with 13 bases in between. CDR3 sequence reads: CASSSTGAGSYNEQFF. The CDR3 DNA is TGTGCCAGCAGTTCAACGGGAGCAGGCTCCTACAATGAGCAGTTCTTC.

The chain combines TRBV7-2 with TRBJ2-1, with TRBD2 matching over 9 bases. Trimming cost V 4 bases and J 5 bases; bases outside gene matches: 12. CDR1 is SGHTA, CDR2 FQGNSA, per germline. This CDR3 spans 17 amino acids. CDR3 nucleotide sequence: TGTGCCAGCAGCTCCCAGGGGGGTAGCGGGAGTGACAATGAGCAGTTCTTC. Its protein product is CASSSQGGSGSDNEQFF.